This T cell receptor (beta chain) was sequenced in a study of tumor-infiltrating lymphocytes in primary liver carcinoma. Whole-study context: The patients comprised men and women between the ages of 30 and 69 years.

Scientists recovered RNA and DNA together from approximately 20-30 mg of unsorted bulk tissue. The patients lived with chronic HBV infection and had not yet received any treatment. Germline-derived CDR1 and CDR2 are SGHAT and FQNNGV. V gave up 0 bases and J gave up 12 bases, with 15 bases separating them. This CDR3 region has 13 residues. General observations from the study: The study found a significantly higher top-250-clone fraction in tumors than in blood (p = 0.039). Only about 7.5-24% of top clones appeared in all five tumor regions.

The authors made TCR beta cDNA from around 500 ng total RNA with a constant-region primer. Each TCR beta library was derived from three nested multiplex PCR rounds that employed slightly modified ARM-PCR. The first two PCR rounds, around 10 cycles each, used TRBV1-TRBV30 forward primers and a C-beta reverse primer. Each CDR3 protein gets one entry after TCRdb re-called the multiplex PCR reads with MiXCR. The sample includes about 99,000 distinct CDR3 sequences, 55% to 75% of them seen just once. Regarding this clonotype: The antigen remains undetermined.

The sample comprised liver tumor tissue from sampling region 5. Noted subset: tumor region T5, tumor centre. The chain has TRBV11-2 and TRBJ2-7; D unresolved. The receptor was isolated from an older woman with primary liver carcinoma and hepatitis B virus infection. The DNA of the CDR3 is TGTGCCAGCAGCTTAGAGCGTCGGAGCGAACTGTACTTC. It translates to CASSLERRSELYF.